The T cell receptor (beta chain) described here comes from a study of beta chain features in type 1 diabetes. Study-level points and caveats: TCRB CDR3 length was moderately but significantly reduced in all four CD4+ subsets of Type 1 diabetes patients.

This clone was picked up a small number of times. Its antigen remains unidentified. Of the isolated RNA, all was reverse transcribed, and so the sequenced material was expressed TCRB transcripts. The table came from immunoSEQ multiplex PCR; TCRdb's copy has only in-frame clones and leaves some out. Found here are 150,000 to 200,000 clones, 6.5% to 10% of them singletons; the top ten hold approximately 0.54%. V lost 4 bases, J lost 4 bases, and 5 bases lay in between. Germline V gene sequence: CDR1 SGHRS, CDR2 YFSETQ. The CDR3 consists of 11 residues. The receptor's source is a woman aged 18-35 years with type 1 diabetes. This chain connects TRBV5-1 to TRBJ2-5; D not certain. Sequencing was performed on central memory CD4+ T cells from blood. The chain's CDR3 is CASSVRETQYF. The CDR3 nucleotides are TGCGCCAGCAGCGTTCGAGAGACCCAGTACTTC.